This T cell receptor beta chain was sequenced for a study of T cell repertoires in cytomegalovirus infection. At the level of the study: From public TCR beta signatures came an indication of both CMV infection and matching HLA type. Study-level points and caveats: Individuals carrying CMV plus the relevant HLA were identified by cumulative frequency of public TCR beta families. CMV-specific TCR beta clonotypes restricted by HLA-C were the ones dominating the ex vivo response.

There are 14 residues in the CDR3. CDR1 is MNHEY, CDR2 SVGEGT, per germline. Trimming removed 2 bases at V and 4 bases at J, with 9 bases between. TCRdb independently ran MiXCR on the reads; one entry per CDR3 protein. The table shows 900,000 to 950,000 distinct CDR3 sequences, with around 32% occurring only once. This clonotype was picked up a small number of times. What it recognizes is unknown. The rearrangement uses TRBV6-2 or TRBV6-3 and TRBJ1-5, with D possibly matching TRBD1 (5 bases). Sequenced material: cultured CD8+ T cells from PBMCs, taken from culture after CMV antigen stimulation. The sequence was obtained from a human donor in good health (CMV status not recorded). Some clones in this sample may be carry-over from other donors' samples. CDR3 protein: CASSYQGWNQPQHF. The CDR3 DNA reads as TGTGCCAGCAGTTACCAGGGTTGGAATCAGCCCCAGCATTTT.